The present entry profiles one T cell receptor beta chain with its context. Antigen specificity is unknown. The sample contains more than one DNA sequence encoding this CDR3. The entry originates in a study of T cell responses to AZD1222 COVID-19 vaccine. Points from the study as a whole: Unmutated variant regions are reportedly targeted by nearly half of spike-specific TCRs. Clonal diversity may have been underestimated, and the donors were mostly white British, with more females than males. It was only a handful of AZD1222 recipients who were seropositive at baseline.

Produced via immunoSEQ multiplex PCR; TCRdb's table is partial and in-frame only. This table holds about 100,000 clones, more than 70% found once. Germline CDR1 and CDR2: SGHRS and YFSETQ. This CDR3 comprises 16 residues. Trimming pared 2 bases from V and 0 bases from J, leaving 9 bases between. This rearrangement joins TRBV5-1 to TRBJ1-6; TRBD1 might be the D (6 bases). The receptor comes from an adult in good health. The specimen comprised peripheral blood, sampled on day 0 of MenACWY control vaccination. In nucleotides, the CDR3 is TGCGCCAGCAGCTTTGGACAGAGCTCCTATAATTCACCCCTCCACTTT. Translated, it gives CASSFGQSSYNSPLHF.